Sequencing of this T cell receptor (beta chain) was carried out in a study of early T cells in non-severe SARS-CoV-2 infection (dated by TCRdb to the early 2020s). Turning to the overall study: Because TCR sequencing relied on bulk RNA taken from unsorted whole blood, pairing of alpha and beta chains was not possible.

According to the germline V gene (reference sequence), CDR1 reads SGHKS and CDR2 reads YYEKEE. Germline trimming: 2 bases from V, 8 bases from J; junction bases outside gene matches: 10. From cysteine to phenylalanine, the CDR3 is 16 amino acids long. Of the read, only the CDR3 DNA is kept; its 48 bases are in frame from base 1. The investigation overall reported the following: Matching against VDJdb was skewed toward anti-spike CD8 responses, likely underestimated virus-specific expansions, and missed private and CD4 specificities.

A case-control design nested within a healthcare worker cohort in London, UK, was used, with weekly nasopharyngeal swab PCR tests and blood sampling performed. Healthcare workers were enrolled in the week of the UK lockdown, from 23 to 31 March 2020, and were followed every week for up to roughly 15 weeks. As regards this clonotype: What antigen it recognizes has not been identified. The sample holds no much larger clone one base away, and base qualities are not on file.

Preparation of the library involved 5' RACE. TCRdb names NextSeq 500 as the instrument used. Unique molecular identifiers were attached to individual cDNA molecules in the TCR library protocol so that sequencing error and PCR bias could be corrected. Both TCR alpha and beta chains were sequenced, and tight co-correlation was observed between alpha and beta sequence abundances in each sample. The paper's data handling went like this. Decombinator V4 was used to annotate the V gene, J gene and CDR3 of the TCR sequences. Expanded TCRs were defined as changing significantly between any two time points under a Poisson model with p below 0.0001. TCR abundances were normalised to the total number of TCRs sequenced per sample and expressed as counts per million. TRAV1-2 paired with TRAJ12, TRAJ20 or TRAJ33 defined MAIT TCRs, while TRAV10 paired with TRAJ18 defined iNKT TCRs. VDJdb, accessed on 1 November 2021, was searched for TCRs annotated for CMV, EBV and SARS-CoV-2, and TCRs annotated for more than one antigen were excluded. TCRdb cleaned the public reads at Q25 with fastp, built clones with MiXCR and kept in-frame beta chains. Merged by CDR3 protein, the rows form single entries marked with the most common genes and DNA. These V and J calls rely on TCRdb rather than the paper's analysis. The table for this sample lists 50,000 to 60,000 distinct CDR3 sequences; 11% of them were counted only once. Over 10% of the sample is held by the ten biggest clonotypes.

The chain employs TRBV5-5 and TRBJ1-4; 9 central nucleotides agree with TRBD1. The sequenced sample was whole blood. The sequence was collected from an adult who was a healthcare worker with PCR-confirmed SARS-CoV-2 infection or an uninfected control (not recorded which). The CDR3 region reads CASSFPPGTGNEKLFF. The base sequence is TGTGCCAGCAGCTTCCCTCCCGGGACAGGGAACGAAAAACTGTTTTTT.